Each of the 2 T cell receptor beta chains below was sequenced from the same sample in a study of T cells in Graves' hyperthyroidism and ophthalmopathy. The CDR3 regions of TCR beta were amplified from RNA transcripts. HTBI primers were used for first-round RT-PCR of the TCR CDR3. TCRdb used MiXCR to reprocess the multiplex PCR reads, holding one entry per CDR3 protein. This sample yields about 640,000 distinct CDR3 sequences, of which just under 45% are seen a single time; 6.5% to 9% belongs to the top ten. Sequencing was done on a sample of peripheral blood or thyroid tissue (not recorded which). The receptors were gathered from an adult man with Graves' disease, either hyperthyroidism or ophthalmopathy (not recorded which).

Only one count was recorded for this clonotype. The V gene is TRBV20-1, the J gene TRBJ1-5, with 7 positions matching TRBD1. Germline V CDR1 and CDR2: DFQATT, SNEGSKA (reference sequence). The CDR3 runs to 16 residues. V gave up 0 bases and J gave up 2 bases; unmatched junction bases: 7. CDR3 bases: TGCAGTGCTAGAGATCTGAGGGGGCTGGGCAATCAGCCCCAGCATTTT. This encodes CSARDLRGLGNQPQHF.

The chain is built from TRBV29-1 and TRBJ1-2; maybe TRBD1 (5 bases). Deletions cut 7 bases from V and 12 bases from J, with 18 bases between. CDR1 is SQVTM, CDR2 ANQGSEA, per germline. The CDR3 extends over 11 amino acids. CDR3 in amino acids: CSAAAGVGNTF. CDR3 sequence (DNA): TGCAGCGCTGCGGCGGGGGTTGGAAACACCTTC. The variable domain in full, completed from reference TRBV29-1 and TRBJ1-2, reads SAVISQKPSRDICQRGTSLTIQCQVDSQVTMMFWYRQQPGQSLTLIATANQGSEATYESGFVIDKFPISRPNLTFSTLTVSNMSPEDSSIYLCSAAAGVGNTFGSGTRLTVV.